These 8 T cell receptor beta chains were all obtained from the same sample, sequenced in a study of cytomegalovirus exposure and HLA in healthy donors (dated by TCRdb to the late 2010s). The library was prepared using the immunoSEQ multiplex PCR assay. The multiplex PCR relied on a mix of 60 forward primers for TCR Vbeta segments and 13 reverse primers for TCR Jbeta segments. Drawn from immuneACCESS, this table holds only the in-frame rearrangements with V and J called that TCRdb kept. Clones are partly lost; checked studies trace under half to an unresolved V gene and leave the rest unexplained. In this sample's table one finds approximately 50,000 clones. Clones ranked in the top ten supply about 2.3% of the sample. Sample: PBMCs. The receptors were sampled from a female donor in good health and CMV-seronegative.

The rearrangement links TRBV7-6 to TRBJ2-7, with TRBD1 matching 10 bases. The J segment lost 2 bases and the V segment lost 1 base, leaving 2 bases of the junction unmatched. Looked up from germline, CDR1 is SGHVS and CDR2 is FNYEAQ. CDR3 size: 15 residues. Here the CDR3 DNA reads TGTGCCAGCAGCTTAGGGGACAGGGGAGCCTACGAGCAGTACTTC. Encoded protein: CASSLGDRGAYEQYF.

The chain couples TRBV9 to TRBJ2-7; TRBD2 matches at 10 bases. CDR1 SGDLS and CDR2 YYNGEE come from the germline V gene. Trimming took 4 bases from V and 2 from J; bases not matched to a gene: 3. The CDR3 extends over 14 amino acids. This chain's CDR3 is CASSKTSGTYEQYF. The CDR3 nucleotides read TGTGCCAGCAGCAAAACTAGCGGGACCTACGAGCAGTACTTC. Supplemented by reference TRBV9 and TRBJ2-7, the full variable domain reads DSGVTQTPKHLITATGQRVTLRCSPRSGDLSVYWYQQSLDQGLQFLIQYYNGEERAKGNILERFSAQQFPDLHSELNLSSLELGDSALYFCASSKTSGTYEQYFGPGTRLTVT.

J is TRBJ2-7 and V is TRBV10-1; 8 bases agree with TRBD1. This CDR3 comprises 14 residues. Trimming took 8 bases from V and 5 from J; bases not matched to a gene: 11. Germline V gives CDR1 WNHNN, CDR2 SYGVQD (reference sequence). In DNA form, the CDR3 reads TGCGCCAGCGATCGCAGGGGGCTCCCCCACGAGCAGTACTTC. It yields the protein CASDRRGLPHEQYF.

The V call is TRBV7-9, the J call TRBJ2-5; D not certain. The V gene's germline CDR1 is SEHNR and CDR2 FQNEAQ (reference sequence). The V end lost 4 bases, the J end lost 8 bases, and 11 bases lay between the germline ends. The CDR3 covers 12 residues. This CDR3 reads CASSSSIVTQYF. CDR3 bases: TGTGCCAGCAGCTCGTCTATTGTTACCCAGTACTTC.

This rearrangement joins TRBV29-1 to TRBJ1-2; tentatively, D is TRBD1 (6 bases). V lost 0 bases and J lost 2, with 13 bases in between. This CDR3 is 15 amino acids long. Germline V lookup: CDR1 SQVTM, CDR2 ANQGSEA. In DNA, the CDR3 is TGCAGCGTTGAAGATCGGCAGGGGACCAACTATGGCTACACCTTC. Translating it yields CSVEDRQGTNYGYTF.

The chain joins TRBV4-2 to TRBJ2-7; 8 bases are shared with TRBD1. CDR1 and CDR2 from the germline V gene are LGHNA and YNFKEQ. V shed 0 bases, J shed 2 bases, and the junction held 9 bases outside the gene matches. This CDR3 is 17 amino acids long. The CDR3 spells CASSQDRDRTSPYEQYF. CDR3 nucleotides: TGTGCCAGCAGCCAAGACAGGGACAGGACTTCGCCCTACGAGCAGTACTTC.

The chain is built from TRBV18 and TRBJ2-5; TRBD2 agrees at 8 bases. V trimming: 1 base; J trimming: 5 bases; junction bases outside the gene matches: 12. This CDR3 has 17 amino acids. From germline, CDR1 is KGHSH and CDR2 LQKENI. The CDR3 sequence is CASSPRISGMVGETQYF. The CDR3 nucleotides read TGTGCCAGCTCACCACGGATTAGCGGGATGGTAGGGGAGACCCAGTACTTC.

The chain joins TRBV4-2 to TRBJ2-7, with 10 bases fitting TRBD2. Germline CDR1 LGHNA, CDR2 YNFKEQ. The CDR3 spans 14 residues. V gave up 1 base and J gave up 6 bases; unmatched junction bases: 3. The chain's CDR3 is CASSQGTSGSEQYF. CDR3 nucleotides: TGTGCCAGCAGCCAAGGGACTAGCGGCTCCGAGCAGTACTTC.